This T cell receptor (beta chain) was found in a study of glioma-infiltrating T cells. Study-level findings and limits: Gliomas, especially low-grade, showed above-expected tissue-blood divergence; non-neoplastic patients showed below. Very few CDR3 sequences were shared between tissue and blood.

V shed 2 bases and J shed 8 bases, with 16 bases lying between them. Germline V lookup: CDR1 LGHNA, CDR2 YSLEER. The CDR3 is 15 amino acids. Amplification of TCR alpha and beta CDR3 regions from RNA used iRepertoire nested multiplex PCR. Input was roughly 100-450 ng of tissue mRNA or PBMC total RNA. TCRdb fed the multiplex PCR reads into MiXCR, producing one record per CDR3 protein. The sample has some 120,000 distinct CDR3 sequences; approximately 25% are singletons. This clonotype was counted at least ten times. Its antigen is as yet unknown. This chain links TRBV4-3 with TRBJ2-1; D may match TRBD1 or TRBD2 (5 bases each). This receptor was identified in a human donor with low-grade glioma or glioblastoma, undergoing nonglioma brain surgery, or in good health (not recorded which). The specimen sequenced was glioma tissue, nonneoplastic brain tissue, or PBMCs (not recorded which). The CDR3 sequence is CASSQSGTAGDEQFF. CDR3 nucleotides: TGCGCCAGCAGCCAATCTGGGACGGCCGGGGATGAGCAGTTCTTC.